This TCR beta chain emerged from a study of cytomegalovirus exposure and HLA in healthy donors. Overall study findings and caveats: The classifier reportedly diagnosed cytomegalovirus status with high sensitivity and specificity. Rare TCR sequences dominated, though some public TCRs recurred in many donors. The study put 150 to 200 TCR beta chains on its list as cytomegalovirus-associated.

This CDR3 has 11 amino acids. CDR1 and CDR2 (germline): GTSNPN, SVGIG (reference sequence). Trimming left V 3 bases short and J 5 bases short, with 8 bases between. For this clone: The antigen remains unidentified.

Sequencing was performed with immunoSEQ multiplex PCR; in TCRdb, only in-frame clones are kept and a portion is missing. The data show 150,000 or so clones, around nine tenths seen once. The sample consisted of PBMCs. The clonotype originates from a man younger than 35 in good health and CMV-seropositive. The chain is built from TRBV30 and TRBJ2-7; D perhaps matches TRBD1 (5 bases). Written as DNA, the CDR3 is TGTGCCTGGAGCGTAGGGGACGAGCAGTACTTC. Its translation: CAWSVGDEQYF.